Listed here are 5 T cell receptor beta chains from one sample, sequenced in a study of cytomegalovirus exposure and HLA in healthy donors. Both 60 Vbeta primers and 13 Jbeta primers went into the PCR. TCRdb keeps only in-frame clones here, not all; method: immunoSEQ multiplex PCR. The profile shows around 110,000 clones, around 80% of them singletons. Sequenced material: PBMCs. These receptors all stem from a man in his forties in good health and CMV-seronegative.

The rearrangement uses TRBV2 and TRBJ2-7; D is perhaps TRBD1 (5 bases). Per germline, CDR1 SNHLY and CDR2 FYNNEI. CDR3 length: 13 amino acids. The V end lost 7 bases, the J end lost 3 bases, and 13 bases lay between the germline ends. CDR3 in DNA: TGTGCCAGCATGTTCAGGGCTCTCTACGAGCAGTACTTC. This sequence encodes CASMFRALYEQYF.

The chain has TRBV7-9 and TRBJ2-4, with 9 bases fitting TRBD1. CDR1 is SEHNR, CDR2 FQNEAQ, per germline (reference sequence). J gave up 5 bases and V 5 bases, and 4 bases lay outside the gene matches. The CDR3 is 14 amino acids. As DNA, the CDR3 is TGTGCCAGCAGCCGCCGGGACAGGGAAAACATTCAGTACTTC. Amino acids: CASSRRDRENIQYF.

This chain links TRBV2 with TRBJ1-1; possible D gene TRBD1, 5 bases. The V and J ends lost 4 bases and 2 bases respectively, with 8 bases between them. In germline, CDR1 is SNHLY, CDR2 FYNNEI. The CDR3 has 13 residues. CDR3 DNA: TGTGCCAGCAGTGTCAGGGAAAACACTGAAGCTTTCTTT. The encoded protein is CASSVRENTEAFF. Full variable domain (rest looked up from reference TRBV2 and TRBJ1-1): EPEVTQTPSHQVTQMGQEVILRCVPISNHLYFYWYRQILGQKVEFLVSFYNNEISEKSEIFDDQFSVERPDGSNFTLKIRSTKLEDSAMYFCASSVRENTEAFFGQGTRLTVV.

This clone occurred a few times. This rearrangement joins TRBV11-3 to TRBJ2-6; 7 bases agree with TRBD1. CDR3 length: 18 amino acids. Germline V CDR1 and CDR2: SGHNT, YENEEA. J was trimmed by 1 base and V by 0 bases; bases with no gene match: 6. The CDR3 is CASSLEGTADSGANVLTF. As DNA, the CDR3 is TGTGCCAGCAGCTTAGAAGGGACAGCTGATTCTGGGGCCAACGTCCTGACTTTC.

The chain has TRBV4-1 and TRBJ2-3; maybe TRBD1 (6 bases). Germline V lookup: CDR1 MGHRA, CDR2 YSYEKL. This CDR3 is 13 amino acids long. The V and J ends lost 4 bases and 5 bases respectively, with 10 bases between them. CDR3 nucleotide sequence: TGCGCCAGCAGCCCTGGGGGCTTAGATACGCAGTATTTT. Residues: CASSPGGLDTQYF.